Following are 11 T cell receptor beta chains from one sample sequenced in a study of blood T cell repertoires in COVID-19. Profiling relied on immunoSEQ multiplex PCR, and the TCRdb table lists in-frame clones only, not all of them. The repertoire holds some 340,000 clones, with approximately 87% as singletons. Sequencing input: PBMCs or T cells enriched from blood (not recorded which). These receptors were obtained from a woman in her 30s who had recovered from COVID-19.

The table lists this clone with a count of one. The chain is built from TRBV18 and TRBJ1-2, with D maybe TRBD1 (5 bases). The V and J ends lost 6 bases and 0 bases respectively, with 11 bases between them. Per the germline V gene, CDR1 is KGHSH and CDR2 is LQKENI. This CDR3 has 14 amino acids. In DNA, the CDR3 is TGTGCCAGCTCCCCCACGGGGGCTAACTATGGCTACACCTTC. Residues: CASSPTGANYGYTF.

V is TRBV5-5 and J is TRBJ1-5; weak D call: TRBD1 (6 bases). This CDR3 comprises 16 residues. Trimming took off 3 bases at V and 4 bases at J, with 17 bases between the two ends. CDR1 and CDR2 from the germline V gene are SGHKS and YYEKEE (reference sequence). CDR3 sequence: CASSWGPGVRNQPQHF. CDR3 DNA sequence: TGTGCCAGCAGCTGGGGGCCAGGGGTGCGGAATCAGCCCCAGCATTTT.

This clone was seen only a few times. The CDR3 is CASSLQGAPGYTF. In nucleotides, the CDR3 is TGTGCCAGCAGCCTCCAGGGGGCGCCCGGCTACACCTTC. V and J are TRBV5-6 and TRBJ1-2; 8 bases match TRBD1. The CDR3 covers 13 residues. Trimming removed 4 bases from V and 8 bases from J; junction bases left unmatched: 7. CDR1 SGHDT and CDR2 YYEEEE come from the germline V gene.

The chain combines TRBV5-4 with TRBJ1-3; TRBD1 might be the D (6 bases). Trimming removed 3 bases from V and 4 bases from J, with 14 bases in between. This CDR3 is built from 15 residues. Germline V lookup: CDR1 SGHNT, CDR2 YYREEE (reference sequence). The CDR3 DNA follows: TGTGCCAGCAGCTCTACAGGGTCGGGGGGAAACACCATATATTTT. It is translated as CASSSTGSGGNTIYF.

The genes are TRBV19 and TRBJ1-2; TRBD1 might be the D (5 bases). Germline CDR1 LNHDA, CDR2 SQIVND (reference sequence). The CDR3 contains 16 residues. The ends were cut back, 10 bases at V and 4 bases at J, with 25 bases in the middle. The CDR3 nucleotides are TGTGCCACCACCCGAGGATGGGGGGAAAGTAGCTATGGCTACACCTTC. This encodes CATTRGWGESSYGYTF.

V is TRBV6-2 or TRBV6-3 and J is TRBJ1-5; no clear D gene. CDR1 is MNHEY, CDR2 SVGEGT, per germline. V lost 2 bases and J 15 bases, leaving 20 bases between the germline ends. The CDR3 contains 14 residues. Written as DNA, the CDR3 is TGTGCCAGCAGTTACGGAAACGAGGGCTTGGCGTCGCATTTT. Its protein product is CASSYGNEGLASHF.

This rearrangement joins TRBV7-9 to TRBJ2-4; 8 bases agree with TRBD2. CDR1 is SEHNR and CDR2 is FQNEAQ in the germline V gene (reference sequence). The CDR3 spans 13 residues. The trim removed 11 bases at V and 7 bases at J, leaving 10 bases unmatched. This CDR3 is CASAGGWVNIQYF. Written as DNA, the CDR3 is TGTGCCTCGGCGGGGGGCTGGGTGAACATTCAGTACTTC.

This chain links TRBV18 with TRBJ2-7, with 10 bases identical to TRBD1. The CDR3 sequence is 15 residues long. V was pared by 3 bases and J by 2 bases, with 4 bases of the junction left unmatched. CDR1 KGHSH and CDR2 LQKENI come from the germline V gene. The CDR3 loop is CASSPRDRGTYEQYF. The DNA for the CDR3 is TGTGCCAGCTCACCCCGGGACAGGGGAACCTACGAGCAGTACTTC.

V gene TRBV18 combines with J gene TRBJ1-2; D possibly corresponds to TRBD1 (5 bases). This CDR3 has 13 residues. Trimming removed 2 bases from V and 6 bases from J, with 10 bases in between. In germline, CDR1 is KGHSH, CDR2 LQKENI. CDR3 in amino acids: CASSPSREDGYTF. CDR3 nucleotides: TGTGCCAGCTCACCAAGCAGGGAGGATGGCTACACCTTC. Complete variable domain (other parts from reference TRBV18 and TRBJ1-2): NAGVMQNPRHLVRRRGQEARLRCSPMKGHSHVYWYRQLPEEGLKFMVYLQKENIIDESGMPKERFSAEFPKEGPSILRIQQVVRGDSAAYFCASSPSREDGYTFGSGTRLTVV.

This chain's CDR3 is CASSFLQGNEKLFF. Here the CDR3 DNA reads TGTGCCAGCAGCTTTTTACAGGGAAATGAAAAACTGTTTTTT. The rearrangement uses TRBV5-6 and TRBJ1-4; D is possibly TRBD1 (6 bases). The ends were cut back, 2 bases at V and 5 bases at J, with 10 bases in the middle. The V gene's germline CDR1 is SGHDT and CDR2 YYEEEE. The CDR3 extends over 14 amino acids.

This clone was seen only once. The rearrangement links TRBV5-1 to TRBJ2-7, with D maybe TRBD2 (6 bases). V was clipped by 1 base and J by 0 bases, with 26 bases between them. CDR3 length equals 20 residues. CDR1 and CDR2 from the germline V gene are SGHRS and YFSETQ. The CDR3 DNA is TGCGCCAGCAGCTTGAGGTCGGGAGAACGGGGGTCGTCGAGCTCCTACGAGCAGTACTTC. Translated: CASSLRSGERGSSSSYEQYF.